The rows below give T cell receptor beta chains drawn from one sample of a study of shared clonotypes between healthy human individuals. Repertoires were generated with immunoSEQ multiplex PCR, while TCRdb's copy carries only in-frame clones and drops some. The sample contains some 1 million clones, more than 65% of which appear only once. The specimen sequenced was memory CD4+ T cells sorted from blood. These receptors originate from a man in his late teens or twenties in good health. Both conserved end residues are part of each CDR3. D genes are given only for firm matches. Part of the rows lack a size; the others show once, few, many or a class for expanded clones.

d_call j_call v_call clone_size cdr3_nt cdr3_aa
. TRBJ2-3 TRBV28 . TGTGCCAGCAGGCCGGGATCTACCAGCGGCACAGATACGCAGTATTTT CASRPGSTSGTDTQYF
. TRBJ2-7 TRBV7-2 . TGTGCCAGCAGGCCCATGGAGGGACCCTACGAGCAGTACTTC CASRPMEGPYEQYF
. TRBJ2-5 TRBV18 . TGTGCCAGCTCACCTAACACGGAGACCCAGTACTTC CASSPNTETQYF
TRBD2 TRBJ2-5 TRBV5-1 few TGCGCCAGCACCCGGACTAGCGGTGCCTGGACCCAGTACTTC CASTRTSGAWTQYF
TRBD2 TRBJ2-2 TRBV9 . TGTGCCAGCAGCCTAAGGACTAGCGGGAGTCCTGGGGAGCTGTTTTTT CASSLRTSGSPGELFF
TRBD2 TRBJ2-5 TRBV5-1 . TGCGCCAGCAGCCCGGACGTAGCGGGGGCTCAAGAGACCCAGTACTTC CASSPDVAGAQETQYF
. TRBJ1-2 TRBV18 . TGTGCCAGCTCACCGGGGACGGGGGTAATCTATGGCTACACCTTC CASSPGTGVIYGYTF
. TRBJ1-6 TRBV7-8 . TGTGCCAGCAGCGGCGGGACAATCGGTAGTTCACCCCTCCACTTT CASSGGTIGSSPLHF
. TRBJ2-1 TRBV7-8 . TGTGCCAGCGGAGGAATAGAGCGGTACAATGAGCAGTTCTTC CASGGIERYNEQFF
TRBD1 TRBJ2-7 TRBV5-4 few TGTGCCAGCAGCTTGCAGGGGGCCAACGAGCAGTACTTC CASSLQGANEQYF
TRBD1 TRBJ2-3 TRBV11-2 . TGTGCCAGCAGCGTAGGTGGACAGGCTTTCACAGATACGCAGTATTTT CASSVGGQAFTDTQYF
. TRBJ2-1 TRBV21-1 . TGTGCCAGCAGCCGACTCGGAGGGGTTTACAATGAGCAGTTCTTC CASSRLGGVYNEQFF
TRBD2 TRBJ2-7 TRBV7-8 . TGTGCCAGCAGCACCCCTCGGGGGGACTCTCACTACGAGCAGTACTTC CASSTPRGDSHYEQYF
. TRBJ2-3 TRBV30 many TGTGCCTGGAGTGTGTGGGGGGATACGCAGTATTTT CAWSVWGDTQYF
TRBD1 TRBJ1-1 TRBV28 many TGTGCCAGCAGTCTTGGGACAGGGGGCTCTGGGAACACTGAAGCTTTCTTT CASSLGTGGSGNTEAFF
. TRBJ2-7 TRBV5-1 few TGCGCCAGCAGCTTGGGATTCGGGTCCGAGCAGTACTTC CASSLGFGSEQYF
TRBD2 TRBJ2-7 TRBV10-3 . TGTGCCATCAGTGAATCTGGACTAGCCGCCTACGAGCAGTACTTC CAISESGLAAYEQYF
. TRBJ1-1 TRBV7-9 many TGTGCCAGCAGCCCCTACACTGAAGCTTTCTTT CASSPYTEAFF
. TRBJ1-4 TRBV5-8 . TGTGCCAGCAGCTTGGGGGACAAAACAGGTGAAAAACTGTTTTTT CASSLGDKTGEKLFF
. TRBJ1-2 TRBV29-1 . TGCAGCGTACAGGGCGGGCGCGGTGGCTACACCTTC CSVQGGRGGYTF
. TRBJ1-6 TRBV9 few TGTGCCAGCAGCGTAGTCCCCGTCAGGACCAATTCACCCCTCCACTTT CASSVVPVRTNSPLHF
. TRBJ1-3 TRBV18 . TGTGCCAGCTCGGAAGGACAAATCCTGGCGAGAAACACCATATATTTT CASSEGQILARNTIYF
TRBD2 TRBJ2-7 TRBV11-1 . TGTGCCAGCAGCTCCTCCGGACTAGTCTTAAGCTCCTACGAGCAGTACTTC CASSSSGLVLSSYEQYF
. TRBJ1-6 TRBV2 few TGTGCCAGCAGTCTTCAGGGAAGAGACAGCTCCTATAATTCACCCCTCCACTTT CASSLQGRDSSYNSPLHF
TRBD1 TRBJ1-1 TRBV10-3 many TGTGCCATCAGTATCGGACAGGGGGCTGGTGAAGCTTTCTTT CAISIGQGAGEAFF
. TRBJ1-5 TRBV6-6 . TGTGCCAGCACGGACACGCGGGGCAATCAGCCCCAGCATTTT CASTDTRGNQPQHF
. TRBJ2-1 TRBV4-1 . TGCGCCAGCAGCCAAGAGGACAGTTACAATGAGCAGTTCTTC CASSQEDSYNEQFF
. TRBJ1-5 TRBV19 . TGTGCCAGTAGGGCCGACCCCATGATACATCAGCCCCAGCATTTT CASRADPMIHQPQHF
. TRBJ2-2 TRBV5-1 . TGCGCCAGCAGACTACGGACAAATACCGGGGAGCTGTTTTTT CASRLRTNTGELFF
. TRBJ2-3 TRBV6-1 . TGTGCCAGCAGCCCCCTTCCGGGACGGACAGATACGCAGTATTTT CASSPLPGRTDTQYF
TRBD1 TRBJ1-6 TRBV7-3 few TGTGCCAGCAGCCCAGGGGGGAATTCACCCCTCCACTTT CASSPGGNSPLHF
. TRBJ2-7 TRBV4-3 . TGCGCCAGCAGCCAAGATCAGGTTGCCAGCTCCTACGAGCAGTACTTC CASSQDQVASSYEQYF
. TRBJ2-7 TRBV5-1 few TGCGCCAGCCCCCCGACGAAAGACATTTTTACCTACGAGCAGTACTTC CASPPTKDIFTYEQYF
. TRBJ1-2 TRBV7-8 . TGTGCCAGCAGGCTATTCTTCCTCCCCCCCGGGACGTCCTTTCGAAGCTATGGCTACACCTTC CASRLFFLPPGTSFRSYGYTF
. TRBJ2-1 TRBV7-2 . TGTGCCAGCAGCTTAGGGAATGGGCTAGGAGGGTTCAATGAGCAGTTCTTC CASSLGNGLGGFNEQFF
. TRBJ1-3 TRBV4-1 . TGCGCCAGCAGCCTACCCCCGACTGGAAACACCATATATTTT CASSLPPTGNTIYF
TRBD1 TRBJ2-7 TRBV6-1 . TGTGCCAGCAGTAGAAACAGGGGGTTCTACGAGCAGTACTTC CASSRNRGFYEQYF
. TRBJ1-6 TRBV10-3 . TGTGCCATTAGTCAGCAGGATAATTCACCCCTCCACTTT CAISQQDNSPLHF
. TRBJ2-7 TRBV11-2 . TGTGCCAGCAGCGCTCCCTACGAGCAGTACTTC CASSAPYEQYF
. TRBJ1-3 TRBV6-6 . TGTGCCAGCAGTTACTCGCAAGGAAACACCATATATTTT CASSYSQGNTIYF
. TRBJ1-2 TRBV30 many TGTGCCTGGAGAAGAAGAGGGGCTGACTATGGCTACACCTTC CAWRRRGADYGYTF
TRBD2 TRBJ2-7 TRBV7-2 . TGTGCCAGCAGCTTTGGCGGGGGCTCCTACGAGCAGTACTTC CASSFGGGSYEQYF
TRBD2 TRBJ2-1 TRBV5-1 . TGCGCCAGCAGCCCGGGACTAGCGGGAGTAGGTTACAATGAGCAGTTCTTC CASSPGLAGVGYNEQFF
TRBD1 TRBJ1-1 TRBV12-5 . TGTGCTAGTGGTAGACAGGGTGGCACTGAAGCTTTCTTT CASGRQGGTEAFF
. TRBJ2-3 TRBV6-5 . TGTGCCAGCAGTTCCGGACAGAAACAAAGCACAGATACGCAGTATTTT CASSSGQKQSTDTQYF
TRBD2 TRBJ2-1 TRBV6-5 few TGTGCCGCCCGCGGGAGCAATGTGAATGAGCAGTTCTTC CAARGSNVNEQFF
. TRBJ2-6 TRBV19 many TGTGCCAGTACATCTACAGCCTCCCAAAGAGTCCTGACTTTC CASTSTASQRVLTF
. TRBJ2-2 TRBV5-4 . TGTGCCAGCAGCAAGACAGGAGTGGAGCTGTTTTTT CASSKTGVELFF
TRBD1 TRBJ1-1 TRBV6-1 . TGTGCCAGCAGTCCGGGACAGGGAAGCTTTAAGGCTTTCTTT CASSPGQGSFKAFF
TRBD2 TRBJ2-7 TRBV19 once TGTGCCAGTAGTAAAGTAGCGGGAGGGTCCCACGAGCAGTACTTC CASSKVAGGSHEQYF
TRBD1 TRBJ1-5 TRBV28 once TGTGCCAGCACCCCTCCTTGGACAGGGTCAAATCAGCCCCAGCATTTT CASTPPWTGSNQPQHF
. TRBJ2-4 TRBV28 . TGTGCCAGCAACCCGAAGACAGTAGCCAAAAACATTCAGTACTTC CASNPKTVAKNIQYF
TRBD1 TRBJ1-3 TRBV18 . TGTGCCAGCTCACAAGGGACAGGGCAAAGTGGAAACACCATATATTTT CASSQGTGQSGNTIYF
. TRBJ2-3 TRBV19 . TGTGCCCCCGGGGGAGATACGCAGTATTTT CAPGGDTQYF
. TRBJ1-2 TRBV28 . TGTGCCAGCAGCCCCGGGGACAAGGCTCCCTATGGCTACACCTTC CASSPGDKAPYGYTF
TRBD1 TRBJ2-3 TRBV5-1 . TGCGCCAGCAGCCAGGAGGCTCATACAGGGGGCACAGATACGCAGTATTTT CASSQEAHTGGTDTQYF
. TRBJ2-7 TRBV6-1 . TGTGCCAGCAGTGGGGCTAGACTAGGTTCCACCTACGAGCAGTACTTC CASSGARLGSTYEQYF